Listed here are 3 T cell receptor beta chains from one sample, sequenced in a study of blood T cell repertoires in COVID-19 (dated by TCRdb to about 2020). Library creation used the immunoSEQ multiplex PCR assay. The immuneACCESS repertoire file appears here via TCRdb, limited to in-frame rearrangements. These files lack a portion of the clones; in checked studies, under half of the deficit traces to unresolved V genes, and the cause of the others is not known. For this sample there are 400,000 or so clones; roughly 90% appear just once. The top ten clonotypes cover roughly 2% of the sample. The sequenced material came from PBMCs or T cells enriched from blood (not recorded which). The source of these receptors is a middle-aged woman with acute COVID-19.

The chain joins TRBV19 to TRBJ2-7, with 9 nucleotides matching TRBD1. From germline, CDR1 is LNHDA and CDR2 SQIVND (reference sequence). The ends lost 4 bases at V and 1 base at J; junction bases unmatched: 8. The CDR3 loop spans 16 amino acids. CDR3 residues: CASSSQDRGPSYEQYF. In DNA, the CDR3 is TGTGCCAGTAGTAGCCAGGACAGGGGTCCTTCCTACGAGCAGTACTTC.

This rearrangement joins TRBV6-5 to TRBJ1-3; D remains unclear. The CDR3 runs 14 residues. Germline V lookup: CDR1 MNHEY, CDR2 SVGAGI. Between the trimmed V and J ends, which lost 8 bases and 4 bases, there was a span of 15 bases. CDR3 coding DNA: TGTGCCAGCTCAATTACCGCGGCCGGAAACACCATATATTTT. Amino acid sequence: CASSITAAGNTIYF.

CDR3 loop: CASFRGGDTEAFF. The DNA of the CDR3 is TGTGCCAGCTTCAGGGGAGGGGACACTGAAGCTTTCTTT. This chain connects TRBV27 to TRBJ1-1, with TRBD1 as a possible D gene (6 bases). The CDR3 is 13 residues long. Germline-derived CDR1 and CDR2 are MNHEY and SMNVEV (reference sequence). V lost 8 bases, J lost 3 bases, and 13 bases lay in between.